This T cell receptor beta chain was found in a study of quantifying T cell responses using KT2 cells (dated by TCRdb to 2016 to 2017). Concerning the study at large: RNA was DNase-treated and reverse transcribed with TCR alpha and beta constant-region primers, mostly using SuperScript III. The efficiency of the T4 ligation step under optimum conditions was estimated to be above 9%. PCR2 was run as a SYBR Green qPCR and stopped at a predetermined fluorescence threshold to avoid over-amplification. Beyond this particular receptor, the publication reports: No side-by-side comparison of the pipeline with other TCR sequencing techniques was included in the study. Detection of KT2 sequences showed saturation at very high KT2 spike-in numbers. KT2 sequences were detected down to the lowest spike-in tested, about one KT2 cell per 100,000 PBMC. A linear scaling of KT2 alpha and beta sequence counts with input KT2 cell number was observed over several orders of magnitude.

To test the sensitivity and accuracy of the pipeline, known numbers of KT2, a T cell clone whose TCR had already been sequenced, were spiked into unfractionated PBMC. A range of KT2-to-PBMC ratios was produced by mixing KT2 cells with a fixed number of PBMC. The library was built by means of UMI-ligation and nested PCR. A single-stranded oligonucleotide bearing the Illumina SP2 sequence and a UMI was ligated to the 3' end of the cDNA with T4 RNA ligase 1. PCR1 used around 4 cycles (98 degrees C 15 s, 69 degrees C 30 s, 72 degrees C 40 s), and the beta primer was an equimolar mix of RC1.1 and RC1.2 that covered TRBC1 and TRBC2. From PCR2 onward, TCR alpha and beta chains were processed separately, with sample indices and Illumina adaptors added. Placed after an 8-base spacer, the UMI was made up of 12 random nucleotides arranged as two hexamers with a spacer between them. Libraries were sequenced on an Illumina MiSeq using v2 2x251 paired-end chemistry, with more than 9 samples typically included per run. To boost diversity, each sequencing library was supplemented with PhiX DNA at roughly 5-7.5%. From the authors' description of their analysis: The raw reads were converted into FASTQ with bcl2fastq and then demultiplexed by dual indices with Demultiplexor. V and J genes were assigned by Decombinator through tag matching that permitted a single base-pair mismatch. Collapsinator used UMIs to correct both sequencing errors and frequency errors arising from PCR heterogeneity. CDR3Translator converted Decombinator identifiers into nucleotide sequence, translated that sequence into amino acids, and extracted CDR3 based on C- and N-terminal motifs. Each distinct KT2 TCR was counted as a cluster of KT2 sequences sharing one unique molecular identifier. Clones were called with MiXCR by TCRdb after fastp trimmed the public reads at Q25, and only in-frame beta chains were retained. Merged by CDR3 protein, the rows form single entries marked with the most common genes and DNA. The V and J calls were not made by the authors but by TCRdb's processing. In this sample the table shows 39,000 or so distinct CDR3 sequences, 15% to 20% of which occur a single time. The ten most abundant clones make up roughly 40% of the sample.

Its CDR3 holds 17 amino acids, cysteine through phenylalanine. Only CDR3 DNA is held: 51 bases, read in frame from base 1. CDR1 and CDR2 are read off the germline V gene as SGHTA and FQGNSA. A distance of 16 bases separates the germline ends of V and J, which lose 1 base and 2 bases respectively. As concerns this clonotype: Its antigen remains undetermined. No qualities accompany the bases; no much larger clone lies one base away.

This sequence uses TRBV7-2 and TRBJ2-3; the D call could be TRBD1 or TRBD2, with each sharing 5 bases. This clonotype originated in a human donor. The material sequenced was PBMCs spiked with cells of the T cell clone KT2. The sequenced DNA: TGTGCCAGCAGCTTAGGTGTTGGACAAGCGGACACAGATACGCAGTATTTT. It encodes CASSLGVGQADTDTQYF.